This entry concerns a single T cell receptor (beta chain). These data originate in a study of Ad26.COV2.S vaccination and SARS-CoV-2 variants. Study context: Vaccine-arm donor from the placebo-controlled COV1001 Ad26.COV2.S trial. Once, or twice with 56 days between doses, Ad26.COV2.S was given intramuscularly.

Method: immunoSEQ multiplex PCR; TCRdb's copy keeps in-frame clones and lacks some. Of under 500,000 clones listed, 92% are singletons. Regarding treatment: around 19 received Ad26.COV2.S at low or high dose, single or two shots; several received placebo; per-sample allocation not given. All samples were drawn on day 63, counting from the first vaccine or placebo injection. After removal of 6 bases from V and 2 bases from J, the junction contained 3 bases not matched to a gene. The length of the CDR3 is 14 residues. Per the germline V gene, CDR1 is SQVTM and CDR2 is ANQGSEA. V and J are TRBV29-1 and TRBJ2-3; TRBD2 matches 12 bases. Material: peripheral blood, obtained in a trial of Ad26.COV2.S vaccine versus placebo. This receptor was obtained from a person between 18 and 59 years old who received the Ad26.COV2.S COVID-19 vaccine or a placebo. CDR3 sequence: CSVASGGATDTQYF. DNA of the CDR3: TGCAGCGTGGCTAGCGGGGGGGCCACAGATACGCAGTATTTT.